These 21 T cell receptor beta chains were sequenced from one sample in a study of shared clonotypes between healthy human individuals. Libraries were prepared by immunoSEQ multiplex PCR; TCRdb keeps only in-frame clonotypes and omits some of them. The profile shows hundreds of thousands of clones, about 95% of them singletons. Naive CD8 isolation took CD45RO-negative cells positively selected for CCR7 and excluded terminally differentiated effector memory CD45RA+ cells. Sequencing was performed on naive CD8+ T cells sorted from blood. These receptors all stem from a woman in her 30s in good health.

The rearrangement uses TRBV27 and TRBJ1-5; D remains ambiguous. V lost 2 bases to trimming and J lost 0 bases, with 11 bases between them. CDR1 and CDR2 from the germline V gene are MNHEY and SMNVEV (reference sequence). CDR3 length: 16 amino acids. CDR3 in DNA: TGTGCCAGCAGTTTAAAGTCAGCTTATAGCAATCAGCCCCAGCATTTT. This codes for CASSLKSAYSNQPQHF.

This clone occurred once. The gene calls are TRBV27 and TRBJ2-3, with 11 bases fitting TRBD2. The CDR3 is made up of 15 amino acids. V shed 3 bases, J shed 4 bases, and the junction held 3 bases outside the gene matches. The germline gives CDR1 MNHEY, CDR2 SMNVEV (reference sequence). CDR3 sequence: CASSFVAGGSDTQYF. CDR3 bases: TGTGCCAGCAGTTTCGTAGCGGGAGGGTCAGATACGCAGTATTTT.

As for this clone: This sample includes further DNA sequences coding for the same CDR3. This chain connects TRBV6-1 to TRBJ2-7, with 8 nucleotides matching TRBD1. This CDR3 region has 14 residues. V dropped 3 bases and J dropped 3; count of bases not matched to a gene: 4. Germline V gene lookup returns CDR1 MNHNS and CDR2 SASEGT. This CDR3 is CASSDGQGGYEQYF. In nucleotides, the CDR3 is TGTGCCAGCAGTGACGGACAGGGCGGCTACGAGCAGTACTTC.

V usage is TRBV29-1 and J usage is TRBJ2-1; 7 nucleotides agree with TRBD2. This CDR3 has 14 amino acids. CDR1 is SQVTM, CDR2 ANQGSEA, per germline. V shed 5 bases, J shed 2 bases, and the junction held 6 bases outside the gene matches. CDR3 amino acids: CSVQTGTTYNEQFF. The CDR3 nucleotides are TGCAGCGTTCAGACCGGGACTACCTACAATGAGCAGTTCTTC.

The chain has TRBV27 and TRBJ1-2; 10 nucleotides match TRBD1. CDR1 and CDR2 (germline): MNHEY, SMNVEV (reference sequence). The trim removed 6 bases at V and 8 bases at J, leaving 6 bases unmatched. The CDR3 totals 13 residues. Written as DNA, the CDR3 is TGTGCCAGCAGGACAGGGGGCTCACTCGGCTACACCTTC. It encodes CASRTGGSLGYTF.

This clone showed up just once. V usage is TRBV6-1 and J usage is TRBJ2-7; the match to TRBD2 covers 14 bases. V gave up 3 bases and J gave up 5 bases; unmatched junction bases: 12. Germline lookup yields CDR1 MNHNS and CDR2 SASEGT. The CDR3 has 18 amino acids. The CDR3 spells CASSDGTSGSPTLDEQYF. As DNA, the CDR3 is TGTGCCAGCAGTGATGGGACTAGCGGGAGCCCTACTTTGGACGAGCAGTACTTC.

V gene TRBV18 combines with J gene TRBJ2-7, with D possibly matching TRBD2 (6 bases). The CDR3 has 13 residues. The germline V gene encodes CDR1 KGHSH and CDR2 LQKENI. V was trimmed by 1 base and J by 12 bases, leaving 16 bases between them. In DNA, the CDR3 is TGTGCCAGCTCACCACGGCCGGGACGGGAGTTGTACTTC. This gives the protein CASSPRPGRELYF. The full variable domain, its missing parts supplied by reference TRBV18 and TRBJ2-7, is NAGVMQNPRHLVRRRGQEARLRCSPMKGHSHVYWYRQLPEEGLKFMVYLQKENIIDESGMPKERFSAEFPKEGPSILRIQQVVRGDSAAYFCASSPRPGRELYFGPGTRLTVT.

The CDR3 sequence: CAWSALRTGSRDGEQFF. CDR3 nucleotide sequence: TGTGCCTGGAGCGCCCTCCGTACAGGGTCCCGGGACGGTGAGCAGTTCTTC. J is TRBJ2-1 and V is TRBV30; a possible D gene is TRBD1 (6 bases). The CDR3 extends over 17 amino acids. Germline loops: CDR1 GTSNPN, CDR2 SVGIG (reference sequence). The V and J ends lost 3 bases and 9 bases respectively, with 27 bases between them.

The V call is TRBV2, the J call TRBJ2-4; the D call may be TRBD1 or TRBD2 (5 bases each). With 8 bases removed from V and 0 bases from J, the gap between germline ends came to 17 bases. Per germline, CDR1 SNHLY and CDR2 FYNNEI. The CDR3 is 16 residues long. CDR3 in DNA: TGTGCCAGCGGCCGGGACCCCGGTTTAGCCAAAAACATTCAGTACTTC. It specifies CASGRDPGLAKNIQYF.

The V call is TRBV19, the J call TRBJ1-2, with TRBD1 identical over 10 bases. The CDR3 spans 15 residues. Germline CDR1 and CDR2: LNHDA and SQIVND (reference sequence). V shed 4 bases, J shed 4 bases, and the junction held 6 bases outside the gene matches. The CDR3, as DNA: TGTGCCAGTAGTAACCGGGACAGGGGAACCTATGGCTACACCTTC. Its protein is CASSNRDRGTYGYTF.

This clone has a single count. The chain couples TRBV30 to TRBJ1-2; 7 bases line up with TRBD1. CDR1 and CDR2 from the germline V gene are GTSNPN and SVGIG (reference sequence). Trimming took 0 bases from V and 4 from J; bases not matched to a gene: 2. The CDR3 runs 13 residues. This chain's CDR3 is CAWSVGQSYGYTF. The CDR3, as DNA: TGTGCCTGGAGTGTGGGACAGTCCTATGGCTACACCTTC.

DNA for the CDR3: TGTGCCAGCAATGGACAGGCCAACTATGGCTACACCTTC. Translating gives CASNGQANYGYTF. The chain employs TRBV2 and TRBJ1-2; TRBD1 agrees at 7 bases. Germline trimming cut 7 bases from V and 2 bases from J; bases unmatched to any gene: 4. The CDR3 length is 13 residues. Germline V gives CDR1 SNHLY, CDR2 FYNNEI. The full variable domain, its missing parts supplied by reference TRBV2 and TRBJ1-2, is EPEVTQTPSHQVTQMGQEVILRCVPISNHLYFYWYRQILGQKVEFLVSFYNNEISEKSEIFDDQFSVERPDGSNFTLKIRSTKLEDSAMYFCASNGQANYGYTFGSGTRLTVV.

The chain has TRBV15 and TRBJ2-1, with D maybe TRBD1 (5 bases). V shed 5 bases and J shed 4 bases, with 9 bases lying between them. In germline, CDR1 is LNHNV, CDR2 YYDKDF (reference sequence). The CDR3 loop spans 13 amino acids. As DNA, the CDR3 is TGTGCCACCAGCGCAACAGGATACAATGAGCAGTTCTTC. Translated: CATSATGYNEQFF. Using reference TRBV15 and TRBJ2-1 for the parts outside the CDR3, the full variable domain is DAMVIQNPRYQVTQFGKPVTLSCSQTLNHNVMYWYQQKSSQAPKLLFHYYDKDFNNEADTPDNFQSRRPNTSFCFLDIRSPGLGDTAMYLCATSATGYNEQFFGPGTRLTVL.

CDR3 DNA: TGTGCCAGCAGCAGTAGCGGGGATTCCTACGAGCAGTACTTC. This sequence encodes CASSSSGDSYEQYF. The V call is TRBV21-1, the J call TRBJ2-7; no check of the table's D call, TRBD2, against the DNA was made. TRBV21-1 is classified as a pseudogene. CDR3 length: 14 residues.

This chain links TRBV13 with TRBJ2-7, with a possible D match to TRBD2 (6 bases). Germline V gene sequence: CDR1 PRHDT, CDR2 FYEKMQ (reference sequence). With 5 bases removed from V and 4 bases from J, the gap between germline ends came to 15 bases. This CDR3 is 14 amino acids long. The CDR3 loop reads CASSPRRGTYEQYF. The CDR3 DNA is TGTGCCAGCAGCCCGCGCCGGGGGACTTACGAGCAGTACTTC.

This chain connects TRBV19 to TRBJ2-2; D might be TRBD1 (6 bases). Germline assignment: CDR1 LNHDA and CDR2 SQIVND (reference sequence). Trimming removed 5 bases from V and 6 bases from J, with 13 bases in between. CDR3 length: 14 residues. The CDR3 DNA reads TGTGCCAGTAGTCTCGGACAGTTCGCCGGGGAGCTGTTTTTT. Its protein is CASSLGQFAGELFF.

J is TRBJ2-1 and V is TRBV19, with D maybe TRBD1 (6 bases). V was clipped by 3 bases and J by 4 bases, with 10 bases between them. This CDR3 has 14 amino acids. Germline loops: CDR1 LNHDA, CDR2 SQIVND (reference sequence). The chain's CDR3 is CASSIFDRYNEQFF. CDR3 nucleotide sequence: TGTGCCAGTAGTATCTTCGACAGGTACAATGAGCAGTTCTTC.

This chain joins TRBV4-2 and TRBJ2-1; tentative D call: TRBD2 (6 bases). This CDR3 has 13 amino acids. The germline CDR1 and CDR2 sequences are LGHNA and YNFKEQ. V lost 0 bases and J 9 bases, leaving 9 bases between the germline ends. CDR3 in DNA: TGTGCCAGCAGCCAAGATGTGGGGGGTGAGCAGTTCTTC. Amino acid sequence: CASSQDVGGEQFF.

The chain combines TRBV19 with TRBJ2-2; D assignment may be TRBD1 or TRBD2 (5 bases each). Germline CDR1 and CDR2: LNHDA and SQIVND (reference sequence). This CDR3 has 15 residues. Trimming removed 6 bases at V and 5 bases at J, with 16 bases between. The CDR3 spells CASSPDGAQTGELFF. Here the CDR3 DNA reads TGTGCCAGTAGCCCTGACGGGGCTCAGACCGGGGAGCTGTTTTTT.

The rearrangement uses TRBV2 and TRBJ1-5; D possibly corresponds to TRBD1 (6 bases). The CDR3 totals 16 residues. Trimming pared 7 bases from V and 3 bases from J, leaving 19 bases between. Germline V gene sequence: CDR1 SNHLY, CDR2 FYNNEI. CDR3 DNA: TGTGCCAGCATGGGGACACTTAGAGAACTCAATCAGCCCCAGCATTTT. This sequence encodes CASMGTLRELNQPQHF.

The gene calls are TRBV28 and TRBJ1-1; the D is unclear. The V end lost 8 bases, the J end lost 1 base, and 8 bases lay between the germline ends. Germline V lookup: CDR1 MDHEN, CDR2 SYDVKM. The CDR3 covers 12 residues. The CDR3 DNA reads TGTGCCAGCCACCGGGGGAACACTGAAGCTTTCTTT. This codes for CASHRGNTEAFF.